Each of the 31 T cell receptor beta chains below was sequenced from the same sample in a study of T cells after yellow fever vaccination. TCRdb re-analysed the 5' RACE reads in MiXCR, keeping a single row per CDR3 protein. The profile shows over 300,000 distinct CDR3 sequences, around 7% of them singletons. This material consisted of PBMCs, taken around 45 days after the first yellow fever vaccination. These receptors all stem from a man younger than 30 who received the YFV17D yellow fever vaccine.

With regard to this clonotype: A much larger clone lies a single base off, so this may be a read error. The CDR3 end shows no conserved phenylalanine or tryptophan, and so a read error is likely. V gene TRBV6-5 combines with J gene TRBJ2-3, with TRBD2 identical over 8 bases. CDR3 length: 16 residues. The ends lost 4 bases at V and 4 bases at J; junction bases unmatched: 10. The germline V gene has CDR1 MNHEY and CDR2 SVGAGI. The CDR3 bases are TGTGCCAGCAGTTTCCGGGGGGGTAGCGTCGCAGATACGCAGTATTAT. As protein: CASSFRGGSVADTQYY.

The V call is TRBV5-8, the J call TRBJ2-3, with a tentative D call TRBD1 (5 bases). From germline, CDR1 is SGHTS and CDR2 YDEGEE. This CDR3 comprises 17 residues. Trimming took 4 bases from V and 1 from J, leaving 19 bases between them. CDR3 nucleotides: TGTGCCAGCAGCGCTCAGGGCACCGGTCGGGGCACAGATACGCAGTATTTT. This translates into CASSAQGTGRGTDTQYF.

In this sample, this clonotype turned up a few times. This chain uses TRBV5-1 with TRBJ2-7; tentatively, D is TRBD1 (5 bases). The CDR3 loop spans 12 amino acids. Trimming left V 6 bases short and J 2 bases short, with 9 bases between. Germline V gene lookup returns CDR1 SGHRS and CDR2 YFSETQ. The CDR3 sequence is CASTAGTYEQYF. In DNA form, the CDR3 reads TGCGCCAGCACTGCAGGGACCTACGAGCAGTACTTC.

This clonotype was seen more than once but under ten times. The chain recombines TRBV7-2 with TRBJ2-2; D uncertain. Trimming left V 2 bases short and J 4 bases short, with 8 bases between. CDR3 size: 14 residues. Germline assignment: CDR1 SGHTA and CDR2 FQGNSA. CDR3 in amino acids: CASSLSVGTGELFF. The CDR3 DNA reads TGTGCCAGCAGCTTATCGGTGGGCACCGGGGAGCTGTTTTTT.

This clonotype turned up a few times. The chain joins TRBV9 to TRBJ2-1; no reliable D call. Germline-derived CDR1 and CDR2 are SGDLS and YYNGEE. The CDR3 spans 13 residues. Trimming pared 3 bases from V and 5 bases from J, leaving 9 bases between. The CDR3 bases are TGTGCCAGCAGCGAAGAAAACCACAATGAGCAGTTCTTC. Amino acid sequence: CASSEENHNEQFF. Filled out from reference TRBV9 and TRBJ2-1, the complete variable domain reads DSGVTQTPKHLITATGQRVTLRCSPRSGDLSVYWYQQSLDQGLQFLIQYYNGEERAKGNILERFSAQQFPDLHSELNLSSLELGDSALYFCASSEENHNEQFFGPGTRLTVL.

J is TRBJ2-3 and V is TRBV12-3 or TRBV12-4; 9 positions agree with TRBD2. The CDR3 totals 14 residues. Losses at the gene ends were 6 bases for V and 2 bases for J; bases not matched to a gene: 3. CDR3 sequence (DNA): TGTGCCAGCAGGCTAGCGGGGCACACAGATACGCAGTATTTT. Translation gives CASRLAGHTDTQYF.

The chain links TRBV9 to TRBJ1-6; D may be TRBD1 (6 bases). V was trimmed by 3 bases and J by 7 bases, leaving 14 bases between them. The CDR3 consists of 15 residues. CDR1 is SGDLS and CDR2 is YYNGEE in the germline V gene. The CDR3 coding sequence is TGTGCCAGCAGCGACCACGGGGGCTTCAATTCACCCCTCCACTTT. This encodes CASSDHGGFNSPLHF. The whole variable domain, remainder taken from reference TRBV9 and TRBJ1-6, is DSGVTQTPKHLITATGQRVTLRCSPRSGDLSVYWYQQSLDQGLQFLIQYYNGEERAKGNILERFSAQQFPDLHSELNLSSLELGDSALYFCASSDHGGFNSPLHFGNGTRLTVT.

The chain joins TRBV10-1 to TRBJ2-4; 7 bases agree with TRBD1. In germline, CDR1 is WNHNN, CDR2 SYGVQD (reference sequence). The V gene end was trimmed by 3 bases and the J gene end by 3 bases; junction bases not matched to a gene: 2. This CDR3 spans 14 amino acids. The CDR3 loop reads CASSDGTDKNIQYF. DNA of the CDR3: TGCGCCAGCAGTGATGGGACAGACAAAAACATTCAGTACTTC.

This clonotype has more than one count but fewer than ten. The chain is built from TRBV15 and TRBJ1-5, with D possibly TRBD1 on 6 matching bases. Germline V gene data show CDR1 as LNHNV and CDR2 as YYDKDF (reference sequence). V shed 6 bases and J shed 0 bases, with 18 bases lying between them. This CDR3 has 17 amino acids. The CDR3 region has the DNA TGTGCCACCAGGGGCGGCAGGGACATTTATAGCAATCAGCCCCAGCATTTT. This translates into CATRGGRDIYSNQPQHF.

This clonotype was observed many times. The chain has TRBV24-1 and TRBJ2-5, with D possibly TRBD2 on 6 matching bases. Trimming removed 7 bases at V and 0 bases at J, with 14 bases between. The CDR3 length is 15 residues. Germline V gene lookup returns CDR1 KGHDR and CDR2 SFDVKD. The CDR3 region has the DNA TGTGCCACCAGCTCGGGACTTACGTACCAAGAGACCCAGTACTTC. This translates into CATSSGLTYQETQYF.

This clonotype was observed at least ten times. The V call is TRBV4-1, the J call TRBJ2-2; D unresolved. Germline CDR1 MGHRA, CDR2 YSYEKL. The CDR3 consists of 15 residues. V was clipped by 4 bases and J by 1 base, with 10 bases between them. CDR3 nucleotide sequence: TGCGCCAGCAGCCCCGGGCTGATGAACACCGGGGAGCTGTTTTTT. Its translation is CASSPGLMNTGELFF.

This clonotype was seen ten or more times. The gene calls are TRBV5-1 and TRBJ2-3, with 7 bases identical to TRBD1. Per germline, CDR1 SGHRS and CDR2 YFSETQ. Unmatched junction bases numbered 4, after V lost 4 bases and J lost 2 bases. The CDR3 is 14 amino acids. The CDR3 is CASSQGGPTDTQYF. The CDR3 bases are TGCGCCAGCAGCCAAGGGGGCCCCACAGATACGCAGTATTTT.

This clonotype was seen only a few times. The chain carries TRBV27 and TRBJ2-3; 12 bases line up with TRBD1. Germline CDR1 reads MNHEY; CDR2 reads SMNVEV (reference sequence). J gave up 8 bases and V 6 bases, and 6 bases lay outside the gene matches. The CDR3 sequence is 14 residues long. The CDR3 sequence is CASRGQGAQGTQYF. DNA of the CDR3: TGTGCCAGCAGGGGACAGGGGGCACAGGGTACGCAGTATTTT.

The table lists this clonotype with many counts. The chain employs TRBV5-1 and TRBJ1-1; the D is unclear. The CDR3 spans 13 residues. V lost 5 bases to trimming and J lost 1 base, with 9 bases between them. Germline loops: CDR1 SGHRS, CDR2 YFSETQ. As DNA, the CDR3 is TGCGCCAGCAGACCTACAGCGAACACTGAAGCTTTCTTT. Translating gives CASRPTANTEAFF.

The CDR3 protein is CASSFTSLETQYF. CDR3 nucleotides: TGTGCCAGCAGCTTCACTAGCTTGGAGACCCAGTACTTC. The gene calls are TRBV7-6 and TRBJ2-5; the D gene is possibly TRBD2 (6 bases). This CDR3 has 13 amino acids. Germline CDR1 reads SGHVS; CDR2 reads FNYEAQ. V was cut by 3 bases and J by 5 bases, with 10 bases left in between.

In its sample, this clonotype was seen many times. The chain uses TRBV6-2 or TRBV6-3 and TRBJ1-1; unclear D gene. CDR1 is MNHEY and CDR2 is SVGEGT in the germline V gene. The germline V and J ends were trimmed by 4 bases and 0 bases, with 3 bases remaining between them. The CDR3 runs 12 residues. The DNA of the CDR3 is TGTGCCAGCAGTTGGATGAACACTGAAGCTTTCTTT. The encoded protein is CASSWMNTEAFF.

This clonotype has only a few counts. The chain links TRBV28 to TRBJ1-3, with D unresolved. The germline CDR1 and CDR2 sequences are MDHEN and SYDVKM. Trimming shortened V by 6 bases and J by 2 bases, and 11 bases separated the two germline ends. CDR3 size: 14 residues. This CDR3 is CASRHIRAGNTIYF. CDR3 nucleotide sequence: TGTGCCAGCAGACATATCCGGGCTGGAAACACCATATATTTT.

This clonotype was counted a few times. The chain's CDR3 is CASSSPREINQPQHF. The CDR3 nucleotides read TGTGCCAGCAGTTCCCCCCGGGAGATCAATCAGCCCCAGCATTTT. The genes are TRBV6-2 or TRBV6-3 and TRBJ1-5; D is undetermined. Germline CDR1 MNHEY, CDR2 SVGEGT. Between the trimmed V and J ends, which lost 4 bases and 3 bases, there was a span of 13 bases. The CDR3 contains 15 residues.

This clonotype has a handful of counts. The rearrangement links TRBV7-2 to TRBJ1-5; D remains unclear. Deletions cut 0 bases from V and 4 bases from J, with 10 bases between. Germline V lookup: CDR1 SGHTA, CDR2 FQGNSA. The CDR3 has 15 amino acids. For the CDR3, the DNA is TGTGCCAGCAGCTTAGCGCGGGTTCAGAATCAGCCCCAGCATTTT. Residues: CASSLARVQNQPQHF.

This clonotype was picked up a small number of times. The rearrangement uses TRBV6-1 and TRBJ1-6; 7 positions agree with TRBD1. This CDR3 is 13 amino acids long. Germline CDR1 MNHNS, CDR2 SASEGT. V lost 6 bases to trimming and J lost 10 bases; unmatched junction nucleotides: 6. CDR3 nucleotides: TGTGCCAGCAGCCGACAGGGTAAATCACCCCTCCACTTT. This sequence encodes CASSRQGKSPLHF.

The rearrangement links TRBV4-2 to TRBJ2-7; possibly TRBD1 or TRBD2 for D (6 bases each). This CDR3 region has 15 residues. CDR1 LGHNA and CDR2 YNFKEQ come from the germline V gene. Between the trimmed V and J ends, which lost 3 bases and 1 base, there was a span of 13 bases. CDR3 region: CASSHNRGGSYEQYF. The CDR3 bases are TGTGCCAGCAGCCATAATAGAGGGGGGTCCTACGAGCAGTACTTC.

This clonotype turned up a few times. The chain combines TRBV28 with TRBJ2-7; perhaps TRBD2 as D (7 bases). The V end lost 5 bases, the J end lost 2 bases, and 13 bases lay between the germline ends. Germline-derived CDR1 and CDR2 are MDHEN and SYDVKM. The CDR3 runs 14 residues. The CDR3 spells CASSVGGGTYEQYV. The CDR3 coding sequence is TGTGCCAGCAGTGTAGGCGGGGGCACCTACGAGCAGTACGTC.

The rearrangement links TRBV6-2 or TRBV6-3 to TRBJ2-2; D possibly corresponds to TRBD1 (6 bases). CDR1 and CDR2 (germline): MNHEY, SVGEGT. The V gene lost 7 bases and the J gene lost 3 bases, with 18 bases spanning the gap. This CDR3 comprises 16 residues. In DNA form, the CDR3 reads TGTGCCAGCAAACGACCGACAGGCCCTTACACCGGGGAGCTGTTTTTT. Amino acid sequence: CASKRPTGPYTGELFF.

This clonotype showed up many times. The genes are TRBV5-1 and TRBJ1-1; the D is unclear. Germline V gene sequence: CDR1 SGHRS, CDR2 YFSETQ. CDR3 size: 16 residues. Trimming stripped 6 bases from V and 1 base from J, with 19 bases between. CDR3 DNA sequence: TGCGCCAGCACCGTAGACGGAGCAAGGACGAACACTGAAGCTTTCTTT. Protein product: CASTVDGARTNTEAFF.

There are many counts of this clonotype. The chain joins TRBV2 to TRBJ2-3; the match to TRBD2 covers 12 bases. The ends lost 6 bases at V and 1 base at J; junction bases unmatched: 5. CDR3 length equals 16 residues. Germline lookup yields CDR1 SNHLY and CDR2 FYNNEI. The CDR3 region is CASSLLAGGGTDTQYF. The CDR3 DNA follows: TGTGCCAGCAGCCTACTAGCGGGGGGAGGCACAGATACGCAGTATTTT.

This clonotype was counted at least ten times. The gene calls are TRBV6-1 and TRBJ2-7; 7 bases match TRBD1. Germline V gives CDR1 MNHNS, CDR2 SASEGT. This CDR3 contains 16 residues. The J segment lost 1 base and the V segment lost 6 bases, leaving 12 bases of the junction unmatched. DNA of the CDR3: TGTGCCAGCAGCAGAACGAGACAGGGAGCTTCCTACGAGCAGTACGTC. Protein product: CASSRTRQGASYEQYV.

The gene calls are TRBV3-1 and TRBJ1-4, with D uncertain. V lost 3 bases and J 4 bases, leaving 12 bases between the germline ends. Germline assignment: CDR1 LGHDT and CDR2 YNNKEL (reference sequence). The length of the CDR3 is 15 residues. The CDR3 region has the DNA TGTGCCAGCAGCCAGGGAACCGCCCTTAATGAAAAACTGTTTTTT. It specifies CASSQGTALNEKLFF.

This clonotype was seen more than once but under ten times. The chain combines TRBV6-5 with TRBJ1-5; no definite D call. V lost 2 bases and J lost 3, with 8 bases in between. This CDR3 comprises 14 residues. Germline CDR1 and CDR2: MNHEY and SVGAGI. CDR3 loop: CASSYAQLNQPQHF. The CDR3 DNA reads TGTGCCAGCAGTTACGCGCAGCTCAATCAGCCCCAGCATTTT.

The chain couples TRBV12-3 or TRBV12-4 to TRBJ1-1, with no clear D. The germline V and J ends were trimmed by 3 bases and 7 bases, with 6 bases remaining between them. The CDR3 spans 11 residues. The CDR3 DNA is TGTGCCAGCAGTTTGAGTCTTGAAGCTTTCTTT. It specifies CASSLSLEAFF.

This clonotype was counted between two and nine times. V usage is TRBV7-2 and J usage is TRBJ1-2; D is ambiguous. Trimming took 5 bases from V and 4 from J, leaving 20 bases between them. CDR1 and CDR2 (germline): SGHTA, FQGNSA. The CDR3 has 16 amino acids. CDR3 sequence reads: CASSLNRVLLSYGYTF. In nucleotides, the CDR3 is TGTGCCAGCAGCCTCAACCGGGTCCTTCTTTCCTATGGCTACACCTTC.

This clonotype was counted ten times or more. The rearrangement joins TRBV9 to TRBJ2-7; TRBD1 aligns across 7 bases. J lost 6 bases, V lost 4 bases, and 4 bases had no gene match. Germline CDR1 reads SGDLS; CDR2 reads YYNGEE. CDR3 length equals 12 residues. The DNA for the CDR3 is TGTGCCAGCAGCCCAACAGGGGTCGAGCAGTACTTC. Its translation: CASSPTGVEQYF.